Described below is a single TCR beta chain sequence and its context. The data derive from a study of shared clonotypes between healthy human individuals. Per germline, CDR1 MNHEY and CDR2 SMNVEV (reference sequence). This CDR3 is built from 14 residues. The junction had 5 bases not matched to a gene; V was cut back by 2 bases and J by 9 bases. This was a deep-level run. Clones were sequenced by immunoSEQ multiplex PCR, and TCRdb holds only the in-frame ones, with some missing. Counted here are 110,000 or so clones, approximately 70% occurring once; the ten biggest clones make up 24%. The TCR sequence derives from a woman aged 25 to 39 in good health. The chain links TRBV27 to TRBJ2-1; 9 bases line up with TRBD1. Material: memory CD8+ T cells sorted from blood. Specified subset: CD45RO+ cells pooled with CCR7-negative TemRA cells. The CDR3: CASSLVKDRGEQFF. The DNA of the CDR3 is TGTGCCAGCAGTTTAGTTAAGGACAGGGGTGAGCAGTTCTTC.